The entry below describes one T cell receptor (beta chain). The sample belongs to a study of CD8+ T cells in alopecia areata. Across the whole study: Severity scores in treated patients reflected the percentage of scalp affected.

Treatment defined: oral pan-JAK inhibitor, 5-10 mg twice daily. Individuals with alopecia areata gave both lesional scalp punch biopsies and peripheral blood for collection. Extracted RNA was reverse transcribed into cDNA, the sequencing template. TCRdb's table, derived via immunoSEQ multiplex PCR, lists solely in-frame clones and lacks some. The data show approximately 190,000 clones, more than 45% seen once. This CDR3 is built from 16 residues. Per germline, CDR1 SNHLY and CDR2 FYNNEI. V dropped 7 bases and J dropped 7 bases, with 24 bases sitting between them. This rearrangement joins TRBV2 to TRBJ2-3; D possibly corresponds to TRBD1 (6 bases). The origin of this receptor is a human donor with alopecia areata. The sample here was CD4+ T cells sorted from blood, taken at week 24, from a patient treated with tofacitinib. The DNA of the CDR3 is TGTGCCAGCACCCCCGGGGCAGGGGTTTCCCATAATACGCAGTATTTT. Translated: CASTPGAGVSHNTQYF.